Listed below are T cell receptor beta chains from one sample, sequenced in a study of cytomegalovirus exposure and HLA in healthy donors. Some clones are missing from TCRdb's copy, which holds only in-frame ones; the method was immunoSEQ multiplex PCR. The repertoire consists of tens of thousands of clones, with 78% occurring once and the leading ten covering roughly 8.9%. The sample was PBMCs. The receptors come from a woman aged 40 to 50 in good health and CMV-seropositive. CDR3s include the opening cysteine and the closing phenylalanine or tryptophan. D genes are given only for firm matches. Clone size is given for some rows only: seen once, a few or many times, or a class if the clone is expanded.

clone_size	v_call	j_call	d_call	cdr3_length	cdr3_nt	cdr3_aa
NA	TRBV11-2	TRBJ2-5	NA	13	TGTGCCAGCAGCTCAACAGGGCAAGAGACCCAGTACTTC	CASSSTGQETQYF
NA	TRBV28	TRBJ1-3	NA	16	TGTGCCAGCAGACCTGCACGGACATTGTCTGGAAACACCATATATTTT	CASRPARTLSGNTIYF
NA	TRBV19	TRBJ1-5	NA	15	TGTGCCAGTAGTATAGATCGAGGGAATGGGCAGCCCCAGCATTTT	CASSIDRGNGQPQHF
NA	TRBV7-9	TRBJ2-2	NA	16	TGTGCCAGCAGCTTACGATTGGAGGGTGACACCGGGGAGCTGTTTTTT	CASSLRLEGDTGELFF
NA	TRBV9	TRBJ2-5	TRBD2	15	TGTGCCAGCAGCGTAGCAGCAGCGGGGGAGGCGACCCAGTACTTC	CASSVAAAGEATQYF
NA	TRBV7-9	TRBJ1-4	TRBD1	16	TGTGCCAGCAGCTCTCATCCGGGACAGGGGAATGAAAAACTGTTTTTT	CASSSHPGQGNEKLFF
NA	TRBV6-1	TRBJ1-1	NA	14	TGTGCCAGCAGTGAACAGGTCGGGGGTCGTCGAGCTTTCTTT	CASSEQVGGRRAFF
NA	TRBV28	TRBJ1-2	TRBD1	15	TGTGCCAGCAGCCTAGGGACAGGGGAAAACTATGGCTACACCTTC	CASSLGTGENYGYTF
NA	TRBV19	TRBJ1-2	TRBD1	15	TGTGCCAGTAGTCCCCTCGGACAGGGCATTTTCGGCTACACCTTC	CASSPLGQGIFGYTF
NA	TRBV19	TRBJ2-5	NA	13	TGTGCCAGTAGTATCGTACATCAAGAGACCCAGTACTTC	CASSIVHQETQYF
once	TRBV28	TRBJ2-7	TRBD1	12	TGTGCCAGCAGTTTCAGGGGGCTCGAGCAGTACTTC	CASSFRGLEQYF
NA	TRBV6-5	TRBJ2-1	TRBD1	14	TGTGCCAGCAGTAGGGGCGACAGGGGCTATGAGCAGTTCTTC	CASSRGDRGYEQFF
NA	TRBV6-4	TRBJ2-5	TRBD2	15	TGTGCCAGCAGCGAGAGCGGGGGGGCCGTAGAGACCCAGTACTTC	CASSESGGAVETQYF
few	TRBV6-5	TRBJ1-6	NA	14	TGTGCCAGCAGTTACTCCCCAGGGGACTCACCCCTCCACTTT	CASSYSPGDSPLHF
few	TRBV5-4	TRBJ2-7	TRBD2	15	TGTGCCAGCAGCCAGGGACTAGCGGGAACCTACGAGCAGTACTTC	CASSQGLAGTYEQYF
NA	TRBV6-5	TRBJ2-7	NA	14	TGTGCCAGCAGTTACCGGGTCCCCACCTACGAGCAGTACTTC	CASSYRVPTYEQYF